The 24 T cell receptor beta chains below were found in one sample sequenced in a study of shared clonotypes between healthy human individuals. Repertoires were generated with immunoSEQ multiplex PCR, while TCRdb's copy carries only in-frame clones and drops some. Of more than 2 million clones detected, under 97% appear once; the ten largest clones hold around 0.13%. Sequencing was performed on naive CD4+ T cells sorted from blood. The subset: CD45RA+ positively selected. The receptors stem from a young man in good health.

The CDR3 spells CASSCPGYNEQFF. As DNA, the CDR3 is TGTGCCAGCAGTTGTCCTGGCTACAATGAGCAGTTCTTC. The genes are TRBV6-4 and TRBJ2-1; D is ambiguous. The CDR3 extends over 13 amino acids. V gave up 5 bases and J gave up 3 bases, with 8 bases separating them. The germline CDR1 and CDR2 sequences are MRHNA and SNTAGT.

V usage is TRBV10-3 and J usage is TRBJ1-2, with D unresolved. Germline V gene lookup returns CDR1 ENHRY and CDR2 SYGVKD. V lost 0 bases and J 4 bases, leaving 9 bases between the germline ends. This CDR3 region has 14 residues. CDR3 amino acids: CAISESAESYGYTF. CDR3 DNA: TGTGCCATCAGTGAGTCGGCGGAATCCTATGGCTACACCTTC.

This clone was seen only once. The chain carries TRBV11-2 and TRBJ1-2, with 7 bases that match TRBD1. Germline V CDR1 and CDR2: SGHAT, FQNNGV. With V trimmed by 3 bases and J by 4 bases, 14 bases remained unmatched. This CDR3 is built from 17 residues. This CDR3 reads CASSFSNQGDPLYGYTF. The DNA for the CDR3 is TGTGCCAGCAGCTTTAGTAATCAGGGGGACCCTCTCTATGGCTACACCTTC. Filled out from reference TRBV11-2 and TRBJ1-2, the complete variable domain reads EAGVAQSPRYKIIEKRQSVAFWCNPISGHATLYWYQQILGQGPKLLIQFQNNGVVDDSQLPKDRFSAERLKGVDSTLKIQPAKLEDSAVYLCASSFSNQGDPLYGYTFGSGTRLTVV.

V and J are TRBV7-9 and TRBJ2-7; TRBD1 aligns across 7 bases. Trimming at V came to 5 bases and at J to 2 bases, leaving 9 bases not matched to a gene. CDR3 size: 15 residues. Germline V lookup: CDR1 SEHNR, CDR2 FQNEAQ (reference sequence). The CDR3 region has the DNA TGTGCCAGCAGCGTTTCCTCGACAGGGACCTACGAGCAGTACTTC. The encoded protein is CASSVSSTGTYEQYF.

This chain joins TRBV15 and TRBJ1-4; D gene unclear. The V end was cut by 3 bases, the J end by 8 bases, with 10 bases between. Germline V CDR1 and CDR2: LNHNV, YYDKDF (reference sequence). The CDR3 totals 13 residues. The CDR3 here is CATSRGPGEKLFF. CDR3 nucleotides: TGTGCCACCAGCAGGGGCCCGGGGGAAAAACTGTTTTTT. Together with reference TRBV15 and TRBJ1-4, the CDR3 gives the full variable domain: DAMVIQNPRYQVTQFGKPVTLSCSQTLNHNVMYWYQQKSSQAPKLLFHYYDKDFNNEADTPDNFQSRRPNTSFCFLDIRSPGLGDTAMYLCATSRGPGEKLFFGSGTQLSVL.

This chain uses TRBV7-2 with TRBJ1-5, with TRBD1 matching 7 bases. Germline lookup yields CDR1 SGHTA and CDR2 FQGNSA. This CDR3 has 14 amino acids. The V gene end was trimmed by 5 bases and the J gene end by 9 bases; junction bases not matched to a gene: 10. CDR3 sequence (DNA): TGTGCCAGCAGCCGGGACAGCGGCGGATCGCCCCAGCATTTT. Translated: CASSRDSGGSPQHF.

This clone appeared a single time. The V call is TRBV5-4, the J call TRBJ2-7; 12 bases are a match to TRBD2. The J segment lost 0 bases and the V segment lost 4 bases, leaving 11 bases of the junction unmatched. CDR3 size: 18 residues. Per the germline V gene, CDR1 is SGHNT and CDR2 is YYREEE (reference sequence). For the CDR3, the DNA is TGTGCCAGCAGCCGACCTGGGACTAGCGGGCGGAGCTCCTACGAGCAGTACTTC. As protein: CASSRPGTSGRSSYEQYF.

This rearrangement joins TRBV6-1 to TRBJ1-1; weak D call: TRBD1 (5 bases). The V end lost 0 bases, the J end lost 9 bases, and 26 bases lay between the germline ends. The germline CDR1 and CDR2 sequences are MNHNS and SASEGT. The CDR3 totals 18 residues. The chain's CDR3 is CASSEANLFSAPDKQAFF. The CDR3 DNA is TGTGCCAGCAGTGAAGCTAATCTCTTTTCGGCCCCGGACAAGCAAGCTTTCTTT.

J is TRBJ2-7 and V is TRBV11-2; possibly TRBD1 or TRBD2 for D (5 bases each). CDR3 size: 14 residues. Trimming removed 4 bases at V and 7 bases at J, with 17 bases between. Per the germline V gene, CDR1 is SGHAT and CDR2 is FQNNGV. CDR3 coding DNA: TGTGCCAGCAGCTCTCAACCGGGACCGGCGGAGCAGTACTTC. The encoded protein is CASSSQPGPAEQYF.

The J gene is TRBJ1-5, the V gene TRBV6-1, with 9 bases lining up with TRBD1. Germline-derived CDR1 and CDR2 are MNHNS and SASEGT. With 3 bases clipped from V and 5 bases from J, the junction kept 5 bases outside the gene matches. CDR3 size: 15 residues. The CDR3 loop reads CASSEWGQGYQPQHF. CDR3 DNA: TGTGCCAGCAGTGAGTGGGGACAGGGTTATCAGCCCCAGCATTTT.

This chain uses TRBV12-5 with TRBJ1-5, with D possibly being TRBD1 (6 bases). The CDR3 is 15 amino acids. Germline CDR1 and CDR2: LGHNT and FRNRAP. V was trimmed by 2 bases and J by 4 bases, leaving 12 bases between them. CDR3 in DNA: TGTGCTAGTGGTTTGTATACACAGGGAAATCAGCCCCAGCATTTT. This codes for CASGLYTQGNQPQHF.

The chain combines TRBV6-5 with TRBJ2-6, with D possibly being TRBD1 (6 bases). The CDR3 covers 15 residues. Trimming removed 2 bases from V and 2 bases from J, with 7 bases in between. Germline V gives CDR1 MNHEY, CDR2 SVGAGI. The DNA of the CDR3 is TGTGCCAGCAGTTACAAGGGGGCTGGGGCCAACGTCCTGACTTTC. Residues: CASSYKGAGANVLTF.

The chain uses TRBV4-1 and TRBJ1-5, with TRBD1 as a possible D gene (6 bases). This CDR3 has 15 residues. Germline V gene lookup returns CDR1 MGHRA and CDR2 YSYEKL. V dropped 8 bases and J dropped 0 bases, with 14 bases sitting between them. The CDR3: CASSPSGDSNQPQHF. CDR3 DNA: TGCGCCAGCTCCCCATCAGGGGATAGCAATCAGCCCCAGCATTTT.

The J gene is TRBJ1-3, the V gene TRBV6-1, with a weak D call TRBD1 (5 bases). Germline CDR1 and CDR2: MNHNS and SASEGT. CDR3 length equals 14 residues. V shed 10 bases and J shed 3 bases, with 16 bases lying between them. The CDR3 loop is CATIGAGSGNTIYF. CDR3 coding DNA: TGTGCCACCATAGGAGCAGGGAGTGGAAACACCATATATTTT.

This clone was detected only once. The V call is TRBV6-5, the J call TRBJ2-2; D could derive from TRBD1 or TRBD2 (6 bases each). CDR3 size: 15 residues. CDR1 MNHEY and CDR2 SVGAGI come from the germline V gene. V lost 2 bases to trimming and J lost 4 bases, with 11 bases between them. The CDR3: CASSYGGPGTGELFF. As DNA, the CDR3 is TGTGCCAGCAGTTACGGGGGGCCGGGCACCGGGGAGCTGTTTTTT.

The chain is built from TRBV12-5 and TRBJ2-5; D gene unclear. This CDR3 comprises 12 residues. Trimming took off 6 bases at V and 7 bases at J, with 12 bases between the two ends. The V gene's germline CDR1 is LGHNT and CDR2 FRNRAP. The CDR3 DNA is TGTGCTAGTGGACAAGAGGCCCCGACCCAGTACTTC. This encodes CASGQEAPTQYF.

The V gene is TRBV7-2, the J gene TRBJ2-6; D gene ambiguous. Trimming pared 0 bases from V and 3 bases from J, leaving 6 bases between. The CDR3 has 15 residues. Looked up from germline, CDR1 is SGHTA and CDR2 is FQGNSA. The CDR3 loop is CASSLAGYGANVLTF. DNA of the CDR3: TGTGCCAGCAGCTTAGCGGGCTATGGGGCCAACGTCCTGACTTTC. Complete variable domain (other parts from reference TRBV7-2 and TRBJ2-6): GAGVSQSPSNKVTEKGKDVELRCDPISGHTALYWYRQSLGQGLEFLIYFQGNSAPDKSGLPSDRFSAERTGGSVSTLTIQRTQQEDSAVYLCASSLAGYGANVLTFGAGSRLTVL.

This clone has only a few counts. J is TRBJ1-5 and V is TRBV19, with 8 bases lining up with TRBD1. Looked up from germline, CDR1 is LNHDA and CDR2 is SQIVND (reference sequence). The J segment lost 0 bases and the V segment lost 6 bases, leaving 4 bases of the junction unmatched. This CDR3 is 15 amino acids long. CDR3 region: CASRGTGNSNQPQHF. In DNA form, the CDR3 reads TGTGCCAGTAGGGGGACAGGTAATAGCAATCAGCCCCAGCATTTT.

V gene TRBV4-2 combines with J gene TRBJ2-2, with D possibly called TRBD1 or TRBD2 (5 bases each). Germline V CDR1 and CDR2: LGHNA, YNFKEQ. The V gene lost 5 bases and the J gene lost 7 bases, with 17 bases spanning the gap. CDR3 length: 15 residues. The CDR3 DNA is TGTGCCAGCAGCGCGCCCGGGACCGAGGGCGGGGAGCTGTTTTTT. Protein product: CASSAPGTEGGELFF.

This sequence joins TRBV30 and TRBJ2-7; 10 bases are shared with TRBD1. Trimming took 4 bases from V and 3 from J; bases not matched to a gene: 6. CDR1 and CDR2 (germline): GTSNPN, SVGIG (reference sequence). CDR3 length: 14 residues. The CDR3 nucleotides are TGTGCCTGGACCACGACAGGGGGCAGCTACGAGCAGTACTTC. Encoded protein: CAWTTTGGSYEQYF.

V is TRBV19 and J is TRBJ2-1; 10 bases align to TRBD2. With 0 bases clipped from V and 7 bases from J, the junction kept 3 bases outside the gene matches. The CDR3 runs 15 residues. In germline, CDR1 is LNHDA, CDR2 SQIVND (reference sequence). The CDR3 spells CASSIEAGGPNEQFF. The CDR3 DNA reads as TGTGCCAGTAGTATAGAAGCGGGAGGGCCTAATGAGCAGTTCTTC.

The chain employs TRBV5-1 and TRBJ2-7, with D possibly TRBD2 on 5 matching bases. The V end lost 10 bases, the J end lost 5 bases, and 19 bases lay between the germline ends. CDR1 and CDR2 from the germline V gene are SGHRS and YFSETQ. CDR3 length: 13 amino acids. In DNA, the CDR3 is TGCGCCTGTGGTCTTGTTACGGGAAACGAGCAGTACTTC. This encodes CACGLVTGNEQYF.

The gene calls are TRBV1 and TRBJ1-1. TRBV1 is marked as a pseudogene. The CDR3 is made up of 14 amino acids. The CDR3 DNA is TGCACCAGCAGCCACAGGGAGGTGAACACTGAAGCTTTCTTT. Translated: CTSSHREVNTEAFF.

This clone occurred a few times. The same CDR3 arises from other DNA sequences in this sample as well. The V call is TRBV6-6, the J call TRBJ1-5, with no clear D. CDR3 length: 12 residues. Germline CDR1 reads MNHNY; CDR2 reads SVGAGI (reference sequence). V was shortened by 4 bases and J by 3 bases, with 4 bases between the two germline ends. CDR3 sequence: CASSSLNQPQHF. The CDR3 nucleotides are TGTGCCAGCAGTTCACTCAATCAGCCCCAGCATTTT.